The T cell receptor (beta chain) described here comes from a study of T cells after somatic rescue of genetic block (dated by TCRdb to about 2020). Turning to the overall study: The study assessed how robust, over the long term, a T-cell system was when the system had developed through somatic rescue of a genetic block in T-cell development.

The method was the immunoSEQ multiplex PCR assay. TCRdb re-hosts the immuneACCESS table, in-frame sequences only. Its copies lack some clones; in the studies checked, an unresolved V gene accounts for under half of them, and the cause for the rest is not known. For this sample the table gives about 67,000 clones, of which roughly 94% were detected only once. The top ten constitute about 3% of the sample. In the case of this clone: It lacks a known antigen. Base qualities are not at hand, and no much larger clone is one base apart.

Including the terminal cysteine and phenylalanine, the CDR3 comprises 16 residues. Just CDR3 DNA is preserved here, 48 bases in frame from base 1. The germline V gene encodes CDR1 SGHAT and CDR2 FQNNGV. V lost 7 bases and J lost 10 bases; the stretch between them is 26 bases long. This clonotype was sampled from a man aged 40-49 years. Sequenced: peripheral blood mononuclear cells (PBMCs). This chain joins TRBV11-2 to TRBJ2-1; the D gene is possibly TRBD1 or TRBD2, each agreeing over 6 bases. The DNA is TGTGCCAGCAACCATTGGGGAGGCCCAAGGAGGGGGGAGCAGTTCTTC. It encodes CASNHWGGPRRGEQFF.